This TCR beta chain was documented in a study of T cells after posttransplantation cyclophosphamide. Study-level results: Later blood repertoires were often dominated by clones from the donor CD8+ memory compartment.

On the day of bone marrow donation, the related graft donor provided peripheral blood. Sequenced by immunoSEQ multiplex PCR; TCRdb stores in-frame clones only, minus some. The data show approximately 41,000 clones, with none appearing a single time. This clone appeared many times. Its antigen remains unknown. This TCR was sampled from a man aged 45-65 years in good health, CMV-negative, and a related stem cell transplant donor. The sequenced material came from PBMCs.

CDR3 bases: TGTGCCAGCCGCCCTTCCGGCAGGGAAGATGTTGGTCAGCCCCAGCATTTT. Encoded protein: CASRPSGREDVGQPQHF. The chain recombines TRBV27 with TRBJ1-5, with D maybe TRBD1 (5 bases). The V gene's germline CDR1 is MNHEY and CDR2 SMNVEV (reference sequence). Trimming removed 8 bases from V and 6 bases from J, with 26 bases in between. The CDR3 length is 17 residues.